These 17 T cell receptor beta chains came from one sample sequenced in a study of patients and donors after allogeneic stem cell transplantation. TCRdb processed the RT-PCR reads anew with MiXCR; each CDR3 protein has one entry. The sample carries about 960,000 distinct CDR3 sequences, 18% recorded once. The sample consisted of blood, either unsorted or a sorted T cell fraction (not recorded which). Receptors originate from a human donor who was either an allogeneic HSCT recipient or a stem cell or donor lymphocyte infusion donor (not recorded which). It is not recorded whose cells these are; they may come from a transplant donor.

The CDR3 here is CAISESPKTQYF. The CDR3, as DNA: TGTGCCATCAGTGAGTCGCCTAAGACCCAGTACTTC. This chain uses TRBV10-3 with TRBJ2-5; unclear D gene. Germline loops: CDR1 ENHRY, CDR2 SYGVKD. This CDR3 is 12 amino acids long. V was trimmed by 0 bases and J by 6 bases, leaving 5 bases between them.

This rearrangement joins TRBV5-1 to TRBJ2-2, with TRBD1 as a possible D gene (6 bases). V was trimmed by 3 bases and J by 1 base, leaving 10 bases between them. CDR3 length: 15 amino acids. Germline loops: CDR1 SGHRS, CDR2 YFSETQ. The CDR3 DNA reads TGCGCCAGCAGCTGGCAGGGGATGAACACCGGGGAGCTGTTTTTT. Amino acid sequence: CASSWQGMNTGELFF.

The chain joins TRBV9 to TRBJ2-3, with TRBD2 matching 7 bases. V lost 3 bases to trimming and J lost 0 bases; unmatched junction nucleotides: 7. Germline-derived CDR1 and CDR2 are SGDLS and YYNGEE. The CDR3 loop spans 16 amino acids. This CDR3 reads CASSGRSGASTDTQYF. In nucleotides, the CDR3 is TGTGCCAGCAGCGGACGAAGCGGGGCAAGCACAGATACGCAGTATTTT. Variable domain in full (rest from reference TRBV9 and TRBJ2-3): DSGVTQTPKHLITATGQRVTLRCSPRSGDLSVYWYQQSLDQGLQFLIQYYNGEERAKGNILERFSAQQFPDLHSELNLSSLELGDSALYFCASSGRSGASTDTQYFGPGTRLTVL.

This CDR3 reads CASSLKGMGTQYF. The CDR3 coding sequence is TGTGCCAGCAGCTTAAAAGGGATGGGTACGCAGTATTTT. V gene TRBV7-3 combines with J gene TRBJ2-3; D gene unclear. This CDR3 comprises 13 residues. Trimming removed 1 base at V and 8 bases at J, with 10 bases between. Germline CDR1 SGHTA, CDR2 FQGTGA.

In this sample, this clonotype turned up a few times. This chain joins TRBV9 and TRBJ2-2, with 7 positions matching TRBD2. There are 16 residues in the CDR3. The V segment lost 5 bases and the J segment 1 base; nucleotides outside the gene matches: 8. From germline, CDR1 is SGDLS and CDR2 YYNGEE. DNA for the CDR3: TGTGCCAGCAGTTTAGCCCCTAGCGGGAACACCGGGGAGCTGTTTTTT. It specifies CASSLAPSGNTGELFF.

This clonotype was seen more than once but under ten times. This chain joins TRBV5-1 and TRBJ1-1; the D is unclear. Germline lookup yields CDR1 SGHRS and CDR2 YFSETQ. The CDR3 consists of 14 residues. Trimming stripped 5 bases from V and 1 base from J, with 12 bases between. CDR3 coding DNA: TGCGCCAGCAGTTCACAATCCAAGAACACTGAAGCTTTCTTT. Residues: CASSSQSKNTEAFF.

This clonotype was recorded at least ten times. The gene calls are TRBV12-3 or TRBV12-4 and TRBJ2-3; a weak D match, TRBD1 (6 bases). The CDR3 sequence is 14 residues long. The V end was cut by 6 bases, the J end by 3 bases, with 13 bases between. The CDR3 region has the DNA TGTGCCAGCAGCCACGGACAGAGAACAGATACGCAGTATTTT. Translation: CASSHGQRTDTQYF.

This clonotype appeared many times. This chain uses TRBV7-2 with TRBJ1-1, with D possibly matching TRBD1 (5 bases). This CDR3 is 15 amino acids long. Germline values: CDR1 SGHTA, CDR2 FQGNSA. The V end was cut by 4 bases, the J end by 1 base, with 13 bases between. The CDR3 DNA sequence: TGTGCCAGCAGCTGGGGCCCGGACGGGAACACTGAAGCTTTCTTT. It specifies CASSWGPDGNTEAFF.

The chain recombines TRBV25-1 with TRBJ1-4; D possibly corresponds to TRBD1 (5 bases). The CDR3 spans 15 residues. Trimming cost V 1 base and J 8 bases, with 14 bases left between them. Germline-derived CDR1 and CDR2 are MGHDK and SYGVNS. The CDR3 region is CASSELGVLGEKLFF. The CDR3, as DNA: TGTGCCAGCAGTGAATTGGGGGTTCTCGGGGAAAAACTGTTTTTT.

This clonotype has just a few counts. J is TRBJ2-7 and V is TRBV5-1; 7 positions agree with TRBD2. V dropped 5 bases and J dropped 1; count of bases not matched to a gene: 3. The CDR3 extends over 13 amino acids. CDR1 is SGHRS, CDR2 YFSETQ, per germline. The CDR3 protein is CASRKGGSYEQYF. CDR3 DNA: TGCGCCAGCAGGAAGGGAGGGTCCTACGAGCAGTACTTC.

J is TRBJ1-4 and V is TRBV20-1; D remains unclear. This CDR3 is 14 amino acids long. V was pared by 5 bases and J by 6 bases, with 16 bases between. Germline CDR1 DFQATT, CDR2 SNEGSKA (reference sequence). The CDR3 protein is CSAPDPTGDEKLFF. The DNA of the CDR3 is TGCAGTGCTCCGGACCCTACGGGAGATGAAAAACTGTTTTTT.

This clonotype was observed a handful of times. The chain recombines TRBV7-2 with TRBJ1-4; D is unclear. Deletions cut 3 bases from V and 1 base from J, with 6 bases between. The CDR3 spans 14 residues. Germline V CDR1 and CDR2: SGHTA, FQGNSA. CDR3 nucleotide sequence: TGTGCCAGCAGCTTCAAGGAAACTAATGAAAAACTGTTTTTT. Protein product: CASSFKETNEKLFF.

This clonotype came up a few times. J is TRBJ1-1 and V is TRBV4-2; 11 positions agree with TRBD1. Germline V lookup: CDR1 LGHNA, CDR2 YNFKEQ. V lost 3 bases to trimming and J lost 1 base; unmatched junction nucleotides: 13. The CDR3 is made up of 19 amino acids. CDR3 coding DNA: TGTGCCAGCAGCCAGGGCGTCAGGACAGGGGGCTTTGAGAACACTGAAGCTTTCTTT. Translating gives CASSQGVRTGGFENTEAFF.

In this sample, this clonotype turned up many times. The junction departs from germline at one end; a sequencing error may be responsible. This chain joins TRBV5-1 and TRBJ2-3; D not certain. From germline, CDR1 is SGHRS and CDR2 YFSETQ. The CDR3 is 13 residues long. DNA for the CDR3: TGTGCCAGCAGCTTAGCCTCCACAGATACGCAGTATTTT. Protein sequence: CASSLASTDTQYF.

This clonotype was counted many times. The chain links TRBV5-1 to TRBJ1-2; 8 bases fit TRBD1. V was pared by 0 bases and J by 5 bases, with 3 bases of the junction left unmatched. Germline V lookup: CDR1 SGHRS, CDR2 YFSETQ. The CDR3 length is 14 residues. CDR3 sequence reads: CASSLEDRVYGYTF. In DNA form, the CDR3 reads TGCGCCAGCAGCTTGGAGGACAGGGTGTATGGCTACACCTTC.

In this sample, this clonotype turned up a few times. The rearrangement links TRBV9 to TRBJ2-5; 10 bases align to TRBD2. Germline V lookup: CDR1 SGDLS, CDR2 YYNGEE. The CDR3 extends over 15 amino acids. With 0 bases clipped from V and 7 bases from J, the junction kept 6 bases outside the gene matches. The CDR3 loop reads CASSVEASGSVTQYF. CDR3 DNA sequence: TGTGCCAGCAGCGTAGAGGCTAGCGGGAGTGTGACCCAGTACTTC.

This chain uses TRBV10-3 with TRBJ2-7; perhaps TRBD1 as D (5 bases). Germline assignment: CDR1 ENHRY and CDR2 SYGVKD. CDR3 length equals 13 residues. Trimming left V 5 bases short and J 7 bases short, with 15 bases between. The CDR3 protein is CAISPRASQEQYF. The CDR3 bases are TGTGCCATCAGTCCCAGGGCCTCTCAAGAGCAGTACTTC.